This T cell receptor (beta chain) is drawn from a study of early T cells in non-severe SARS-CoV-2 infection. Unique molecular identifier tags were affixed to discrete cDNA molecules. TCRdb called the 5' RACE reads again in MiXCR, with one record for every CDR3 protein. The table shows roughly 51,000 distinct CDR3 sequences, with around a tenth occurring only once. Trimming took 2 bases from V and 2 from J, leaving 13 bases between them. Germline V gene lookup returns CDR1 MNHNY and CDR2 SVGAGI (reference sequence). CDR3 length: 16 residues. The sequencing sample was made of whole blood. The origin of this receptor is an adult who was a healthcare worker with PCR-confirmed SARS-CoV-2 infection or an uninfected control (not recorded which). This rearrangement joins TRBV6-6 to TRBJ1-5; possible D gene TRBD1, 5 bases. CDR3 region: CASSYGFGRGNQPQHF. CDR3 DNA sequence: TGTGCCAGCAGTTACGGGTTTGGCAGGGGCAATCAGCCCCAGCATTTT.